This T cell receptor (beta chain) was captured in a study of T cells in Graves' hyperthyroidism and ophthalmopathy. Points from the study as a whole: Ophthalmopathy, as predicted by the model, came a median roughly 6.3 months after the prediction. Ophthalmopathy stood apart from stable hyperthyroidism in a 13 V-J model.

Trimming took 1 base from V and 5 from J, leaving 20 bases between them. The CDR3 spans 16 residues. The V gene's germline CDR1 is DFQATT and CDR2 SNEGSKA (reference sequence). The CDR3 regions of TCR beta were amplified from RNA transcripts. Carried out on the TCR CDR3, a first-round RT-PCR used the HTBI primer set. TCRdb re-called the multiplex PCR reads with MiXCR, one entry per CDR3 protein. The profile shows about 510,000 distinct CDR3 sequences, 35% to 50% of them singletons. Notes on this clonotype: Its antigen is still unknown.

This TCR derives from an adult woman with Graves' disease, either hyperthyroidism or ophthalmopathy (not recorded which). This chain uses TRBV20-1 with TRBJ2-5; D could derive from TRBD1 or TRBD2 (6 bases each). The specimen sequenced was peripheral blood or thyroid tissue (not recorded which). The DNA for the CDR3 is TGCAGTGCTAGAGGAGGAGGGGGGTGGGTAGGCGAGACCCAGTACTTC. It translates to CSARGGGGWVGETQYF.